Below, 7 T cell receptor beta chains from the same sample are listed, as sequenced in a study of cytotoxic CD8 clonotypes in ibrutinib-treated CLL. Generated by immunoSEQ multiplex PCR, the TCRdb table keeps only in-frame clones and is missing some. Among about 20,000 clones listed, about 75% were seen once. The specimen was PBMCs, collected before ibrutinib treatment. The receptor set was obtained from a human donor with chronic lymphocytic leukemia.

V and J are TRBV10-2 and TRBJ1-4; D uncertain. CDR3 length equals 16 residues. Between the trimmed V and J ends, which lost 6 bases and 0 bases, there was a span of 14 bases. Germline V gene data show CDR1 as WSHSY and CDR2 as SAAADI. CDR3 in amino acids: CASRVFGVTTNEKLFF. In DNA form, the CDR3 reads TGCGCCAGCAGGGTATTCGGAGTAACAACTAATGAAAAACTGTTTTTT.

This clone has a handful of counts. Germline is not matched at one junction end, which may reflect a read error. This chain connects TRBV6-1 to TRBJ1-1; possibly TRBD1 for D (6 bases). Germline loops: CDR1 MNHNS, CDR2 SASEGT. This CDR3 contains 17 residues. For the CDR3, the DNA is TGTGCCAGCAGTAAAGCAAGGGGGTGGTTCCAGGGGACTGAAGCTTTCTTT. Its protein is CASSKARGWFQGTEAFF.

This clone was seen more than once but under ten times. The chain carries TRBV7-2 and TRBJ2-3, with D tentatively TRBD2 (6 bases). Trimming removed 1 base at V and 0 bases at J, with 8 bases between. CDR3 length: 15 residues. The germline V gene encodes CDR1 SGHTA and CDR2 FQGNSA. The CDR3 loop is CASSLGSGSTDTQYF. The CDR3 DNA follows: TGTGCCAGCAGCTTAGGTAGCGGTAGCACAGATACGCAGTATTTT.

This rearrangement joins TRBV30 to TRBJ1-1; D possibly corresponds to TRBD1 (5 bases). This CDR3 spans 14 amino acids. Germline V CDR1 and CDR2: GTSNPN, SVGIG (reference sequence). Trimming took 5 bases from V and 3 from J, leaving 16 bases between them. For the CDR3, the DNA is TGTGCCTGGTTTGGCCCCGGGGACTACACTGAAGCTTTCTTT. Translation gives CAWFGPGDYTEAFF. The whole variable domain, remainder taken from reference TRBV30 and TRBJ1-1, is SQTIHQWPATLVQPVGSPLSLECTVEGTSNPNLYWYRQAAGRGLQLLFYSVGIGQISSEVPQNLSASRPQDRQFILSSKKLLLSDSGFYLCAWFGPGDYTEAFFGQGTRLTVV.

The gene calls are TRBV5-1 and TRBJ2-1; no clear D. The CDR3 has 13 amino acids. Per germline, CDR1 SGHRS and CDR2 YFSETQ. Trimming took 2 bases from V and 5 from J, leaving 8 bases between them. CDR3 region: CASSFLRHNEQFF. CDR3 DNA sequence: TGCGCCAGCAGCTTTTTAAGACACAATGAGCAGTTCTTC.

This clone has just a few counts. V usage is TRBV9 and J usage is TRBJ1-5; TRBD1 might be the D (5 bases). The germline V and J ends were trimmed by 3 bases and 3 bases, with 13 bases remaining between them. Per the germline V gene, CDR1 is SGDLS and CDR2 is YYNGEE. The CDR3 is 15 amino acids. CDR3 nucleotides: TGTGCCAGCAGCGCTCGGGAGGGGTACAATCAGCCCCAGCATTTT. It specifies CASSAREGYNQPQHF.

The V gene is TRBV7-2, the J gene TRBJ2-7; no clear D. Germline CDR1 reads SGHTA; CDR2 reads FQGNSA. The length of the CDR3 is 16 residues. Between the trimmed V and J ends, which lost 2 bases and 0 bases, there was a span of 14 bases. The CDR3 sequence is CASSLPRNLLSYEQYF. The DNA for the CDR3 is TGTGCCAGCAGCTTACCCAGAAACCTCCTCTCCTACGAGCAGTACTTC.